This entry lists 25 T cell receptor beta chains sequenced from one sample in a study of STAT5B mutations in CD4+ large granular lymphocyte leukemia. Only in-frame clones appear in the TCRdb table, and some are missing; sequencing was by immunoSEQ multiplex PCR. The table shows about 48,000 clones, with approximately 70% occurring only once. The sequencing input was CD4+ T cells from blood buffy coats. The receptors here all came from a human donor in good health.

The V call is TRBV19, the J call TRBJ2-1; maybe TRBD1 (5 bases). Germline-derived CDR1 and CDR2 are LNHDA and SQIVND (reference sequence). Trimming stripped 1 base from V and 2 bases from J, with 9 bases between. CDR3 length equals 15 residues. The CDR3 DNA reads TGTGCCAGTAGTATAGGGCAGGGCCCCTACAATGAGCAGTTCTTC. Translated: CASSIGQGPYNEQFF.

J is TRBJ2-7 and V is TRBV6-5; tentatively, D is TRBD1 (5 bases). CDR3 size: 14 residues. The V and J ends lost 5 bases and 2 bases respectively, with 13 bases between them. Per germline, CDR1 MNHEY and CDR2 SVGAGI. The CDR3 bases are TGTGCCAGCAGTAGTTTACAGGCGACCTACGAGCAGTACTTC. It is translated as CASSSLQATYEQYF.

The chain is built from TRBV5-4 and TRBJ2-1; 7 nucleotides match TRBD1. Germline CDR1 reads SGHNT; CDR2 reads YYREEE (reference sequence). The CDR3 sequence is 15 residues long. V gave up 3 bases and J gave up 8 bases; unmatched junction bases: 11. CDR3 in DNA: TGTGCCAGCAGCTCGACAGGGACGAATAGCTATGAGCAGTTCTTC. Protein: CASSSTGTNSYEQFF. The full variable domain, its missing parts supplied by reference TRBV5-4 and TRBJ2-1, is ETGVTQSPTHLIKTRGQQVTLRCSSQSGHNTVSWYQQALGQGPQFIFQYYREEENGRGNFPPRFSGLQFPNYSSELNVNALELDDSALYLCASSSTGTNSYEQFFGPGTRLTVL.

V and J are TRBV7-3 and TRBJ2-7; TRBD2 agrees at 7 bases. This CDR3 is 16 amino acids long. Germline V gene data show CDR1 as SGHTA and CDR2 as FQGTGA. After removal of 1 base from V and 1 base from J, the junction contained 7 bases not matched to a gene. This chain's CDR3 is CASSLRALAESYEQYV. Written as DNA, the CDR3 is TGTGCCAGCAGCTTAAGGGCTCTAGCGGAGTCCTACGAGCAGTACGTC.

The chain joins TRBV11-2 to TRBJ2-7; 11 bases are a match to TRBD2. The V and J ends lost 5 bases and 2 bases, in that order; junction bases with no gene match: 5. CDR3 length equals 15 residues. Germline lookup yields CDR1 SGHAT and CDR2 FQNNGV. DNA for the CDR3: TGTGCCAGCAGCGTACTAGCGGGGGTTACCTACGAGCAGTACGTC. This gives the protein CASSVLAGVTYEQYV.

The sample holds a few counts of this clone. The sample contains more than one DNA sequence encoding this CDR3. V is TRBV30 and J is TRBJ1-2, with 10 bases matching TRBD1. From germline, CDR1 is GTSNPN and CDR2 SVGIG (reference sequence). With V trimmed by 2 bases and J by 2 bases, 2 bases remained unmatched. This CDR3 region has 14 residues. This CDR3 reads CAWSRDRGNYGYTF. As DNA, the CDR3 is TGTGCCTGGAGTAGGGACAGGGGAAACTATGGCTACACCTTC.

The CDR3 spells CASSLVGQYTGELFF. For the CDR3, the DNA is TGTGCCAGCAGCTTAGTGGGACAGTACACCGGGGAGCTGTTTTTT. The chain has TRBV13 and TRBJ2-2; 7 nucleotides align to TRBD1. Losses at the gene ends were 1 base for V and 3 bases for J; bases not matched to a gene: 2. The CDR3 length is 15 residues. Per the germline V gene, CDR1 is PRHDT and CDR2 is FYEKMQ (reference sequence).

The V call is TRBV7-6, the J call TRBJ1-3, with D unclear. V was pared by 5 bases and J by 0 bases, with 8 bases between. The CDR3 is 14 residues long. Germline V CDR1 and CDR2: SGHVS, FNYEAQ. CDR3 region: CASSPVNSGNTIYF. The CDR3 bases are TGTGCCAGCAGCCCAGTCAACTCTGGAAACACCATATATTTT.

The chain employs TRBV9 and TRBJ1-4; D remains unclear. V was clipped by 4 bases and J by 0 bases, with 7 bases between them. This CDR3 region has 14 residues. Germline CDR1 reads SGDLS; CDR2 reads YYNGEE. The CDR3 DNA is TGTGCCAGCAGCAGTACAGCAACTAATGAAAAACTGTTTTTT. Its protein is CASSSTATNEKLFF.

The chain employs TRBV6-7 and TRBJ1-4; D possibly corresponds to TRBD1 (5 bases). TRBV6-7 is an open reading frame, and its role is uncertain. The V end was cut by 6 bases, the J end by 0 bases, with 5 bases between. The CDR3 has 13 residues. CDR3: CASRQATNEKLFF. CDR3 coding DNA: TGTGCCAGCAGACAGGCAACTAATGAAAAACTGTTTTTT.

The CDR3 is CASSTQQGATGNTIYF. The CDR3 bases are TGTGCCAGCAGCACGCAACAGGGGGCGACTGGAAACACCATATATTTT. V and J are TRBV7-2 and TRBJ1-3, with TRBD1 identical over 9 bases. J was trimmed by 2 bases and V by 5 bases; bases with no gene match: 7. This CDR3 contains 16 residues. Germline CDR1 SGHTA, CDR2 FQGNSA.

This rearrangement joins TRBV13 to TRBJ2-7; 9 bases align to TRBD1. The CDR3 has 16 residues. The germline gives CDR1 PRHDT, CDR2 FYEKMQ (reference sequence). After removal of 4 bases from V and 6 bases from J, the junction contained 13 bases not matched to a gene. CDR3 protein: CASSSYRGTGYIEQYV. CDR3 bases: TGTGCCAGCAGCTCCTATAGGGGGACAGGGTATATCGAGCAGTACGTC.

J is TRBJ1-3 and V is TRBV28, with 7 bases aligning to TRBD1. Per the germline V gene, CDR1 is MDHEN and CDR2 is SYDVKM. The CDR3 length is 14 residues. V was pared by 8 bases and J by 4 bases, with 8 bases of the junction left unmatched. The CDR3 nucleotides read TGTGCCAGCCGACAGGGCGGGGGGGGAAACACCATATATTTT. It specifies CASRQGGGGNTIYF.

This chain joins TRBV18 and TRBJ1-1; tentatively, D is TRBD1 (5 bases). This CDR3 has 15 residues. Trimming shortened V by 2 bases and J by 0 bases, and 10 bases separated the two germline ends. Germline V gives CDR1 KGHSH, CDR2 LQKENI. The CDR3 protein is CASSPSQGMNTEAFF. The CDR3 region has the DNA TGTGCCAGCTCACCATCCCAGGGTATGAACACTGAAGCTTTCTTT.

The gene calls are TRBV18 and TRBJ2-5; 7 bases fit TRBD2. The CDR3 totals 13 residues. J lost 5 bases, V lost 3 bases, and 3 bases had no gene match. The germline V gene encodes CDR1 KGHSH and CDR2 LQKENI. The CDR3 here is CASSPGTKETQYF. The CDR3 DNA sequence: TGTGCCAGCTCACCCGGGACTAAGGAGACCCAGTACTTC.

The chain joins TRBV4-1 to TRBJ1-2, with 10 bases that match TRBD1. The CDR3 extends over 15 amino acids. V shed 0 bases, J shed 4 bases, and the junction held 2 bases outside the gene matches. Per the germline V gene, CDR1 is MGHRA and CDR2 is YSYEKL. CDR3 sequence (DNA): TGCGCCAGCAGCCAAGACCGGGACAGGGGCTATGGCTACACCTTC. It yields the protein CASSQDRDRGYGYTF.

The chain employs TRBV5-1 and TRBJ1-3; D gene ambiguous. The CDR3 is made up of 14 amino acids. With 0 bases removed from V and 0 bases from J, the gap between germline ends came to 4 bases. CDR1 and CDR2 from the germline V gene are SGHRS and YFSETQ. CDR3 DNA sequence: TGCGCCAGCAGCTTGGGAGACTCTGGAAACACCATATATTTT. Amino acid sequence: CASSLGDSGNTIYF.

The rearrangement joins TRBV19 to TRBJ2-3; no reliable D call. This CDR3 comprises 13 residues. Per germline, CDR1 LNHDA and CDR2 SQIVND (reference sequence). Deletions cut 2 bases from V and 2 bases from J, with 5 bases between. The CDR3 reads CASSIRDTDTQYF. The CDR3 nucleotides are TGTGCCAGTAGTATAAGAGACACAGATACGCAGTATTTT.

The J gene is TRBJ1-1, the V gene TRBV9, with 9 nucleotides matching TRBD1. V shed 0 bases and J 4 bases; nucleotides not matched to a gene: 4. Germline CDR1 reads SGDLS; CDR2 reads YYNGEE. CDR3 length: 15 amino acids. This CDR3 reads CASSVGRDRVTEAFF. The DNA for the CDR3 is TGTGCCAGCAGCGTAGGACGGGACAGGGTCACTGAAGCTTTCTTT.

The CDR3 protein is CASSPDRTSTDTQYF. CDR3 nucleotide sequence: TGCGCCAGCAGCCCCGACAGGACTAGCACAGATACGCAGTATTTT. The V gene is TRBV5-1, the J gene TRBJ2-3; a possible D gene is TRBD1 (6 bases). From germline, CDR1 is SGHRS and CDR2 YFSETQ. CDR3 length: 15 amino acids. V shed 4 bases and J shed 0 bases, with 12 bases lying between them. The whole variable domain, remainder taken from reference TRBV5-1 and TRBJ2-3, is KAGVTQTPRYLIKTRGQQVTLSCSPISGHRSVSWYQQTPGQGLQFLFEYFSETQRNKGNFPGRFSGRQFSNSRSEMNVSTLELGDSALYLCASSPDRTSTDTQYFGPGTRLTVL.

V usage is TRBV5-4 and J usage is TRBJ1-5; tentatively, D is TRBD1 (5 bases). The CDR3 loop spans 18 amino acids. Germline V lookup: CDR1 SGHNT, CDR2 YYREEE (reference sequence). The V end was cut by 0 bases, the J end by 1 base, with 17 bases between. CDR3 sequence (DNA): TGTGCCAGCAGCTTGGCCCTCGTGGCGGACAAGAGCAATCAGCCCCAGCATTTT. It is translated as CASSLALVADKSNQPQHF.

This clone was seen a handful of times. The chain employs TRBV5-1 and TRBJ2-1; TRBD2 matches 10 bases. The CDR3 extends over 15 amino acids. Unmatched junction bases numbered 8, after V lost 5 bases and J lost 6 bases. CDR1 and CDR2 (germline): SGHRS, YFSETQ. CDR3 sequence reads: CASRGGTSEGNEQFF. CDR3 nucleotide sequence: TGCGCCAGCAGAGGCGGGACTAGCGAGGGCAATGAGCAGTTCTTC. The whole variable domain, remainder taken from reference TRBV5-1 and TRBJ2-1, is KAGVTQTPRYLIKTRGQQVTLSCSPISGHRSVSWYQQTPGQGLQFLFEYFSETQRNKGNFPGRFSGRQFSNSRSEMNVSTLELGDSALYLCASRGGTSEGNEQFFGPGTRLTVL.

The chain joins TRBV12-5 to TRBJ2-3; D gene uncertain. The CDR3 sequence is 13 residues long. The V and J ends lost 8 bases and 2 bases respectively, with 11 bases between them. From germline, CDR1 is LGHNT and CDR2 FRNRAP. The DNA for the CDR3 is TGTGCTAGTATGGCCAGGAACACAGATACGCAGTATTTT. Translation gives CASMARNTDTQYF.

J is TRBJ2-7 and V is TRBV14, with 7 bases matching TRBD1. After removal of 4 bases from V and 4 bases from J, the junction contained 7 bases not matched to a gene. This CDR3 has 14 amino acids. Germline V lookup: CDR1 SGHDN, CDR2 FVKESK. CDR3: CASSPGQVGYEQYF. CDR3 nucleotides: TGTGCCAGCAGCCCCGGACAGGTAGGGTACGAGCAGTACTTC.

The CDR3: CASSPGAPDEQFF. DNA of the CDR3: TGTGCCAGTTCTCCCGGGGCGCCCGATGAGCAGTTCTTC. The chain recombines TRBV19 with TRBJ2-1; D may be TRBD1 or TRBD2 (5 bases each). With 8 bases removed from V and 8 bases from J, the gap between germline ends came to 16 bases. In germline, CDR1 is LNHDA, CDR2 SQIVND (reference sequence). The CDR3 extends over 13 amino acids. The variable domain in full, with the rest retrieved from reference TRBV19 and TRBJ2-1, is DGGITQSPKYLFRKEGQNVTLSCEQNLNHDAMYWYRQDPGQGLRLIYYSQIVNDFQKGDIAEGYSVSREKKESFPLTVTSAQKNPTAFYLCASSPGAPDEQFFGPGTRLTVL.